This T cell receptor (beta chain) was sequenced during a study of shared clonotypes between healthy human individuals. Across the whole study: CD8 memory received one plate per donor, CD8 naive two, CD4 memory three and CD4 naive three.

Overall study findings and caveats: It was observed that roughly 5.4% of naive CD4 clonotypes were shared across several donors.

Details on this clone: What it recognizes is unknown.

At a deep level, the assay was run. The authors split each subset's genomic DNA evenly across several immunoSEQ plates. Assay used: immunoSEQ multiplex PCR; TCRdb lists only in-frame clones, some missing. The sample gives millions of clones, roughly 93% of which show up once; 0.39% is in the top ten. This TCR was sampled from a man between 18 and 35 years old in good health. Some clones in this sample may be carry-over from other donors' samples. Sequenced material: naive CD4+ T cells from PBMCs. Subset defined: CD45RA+ positively selected.

This chain's CDR3 is CASRGLRNTEAFF. The CDR3 DNA follows: TGTGCCAGTAGGGGACTTAGAAACACTGAAGCTTTCTTT. The chain combines TRBV19 with TRBJ1-1; the D gene is possibly TRBD1 (5 bases). Germline V CDR1 and CDR2: LNHDA, SQIVND (reference sequence). V shed 6 bases and J shed 2 bases, with 10 bases lying between them. CDR3 length equals 13 residues.